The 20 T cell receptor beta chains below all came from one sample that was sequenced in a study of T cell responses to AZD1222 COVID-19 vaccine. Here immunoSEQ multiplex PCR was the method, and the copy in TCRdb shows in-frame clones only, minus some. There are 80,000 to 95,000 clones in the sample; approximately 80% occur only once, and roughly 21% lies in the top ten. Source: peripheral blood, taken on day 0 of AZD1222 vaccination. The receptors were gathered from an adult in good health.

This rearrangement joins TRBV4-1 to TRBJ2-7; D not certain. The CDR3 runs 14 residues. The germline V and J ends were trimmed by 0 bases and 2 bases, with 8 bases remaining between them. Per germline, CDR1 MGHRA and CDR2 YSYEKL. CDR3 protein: CASSQESGAYEQYF. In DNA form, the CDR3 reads TGCGCCAGCAGCCAAGAGTCGGGTGCCTACGAGCAGTACTTC.

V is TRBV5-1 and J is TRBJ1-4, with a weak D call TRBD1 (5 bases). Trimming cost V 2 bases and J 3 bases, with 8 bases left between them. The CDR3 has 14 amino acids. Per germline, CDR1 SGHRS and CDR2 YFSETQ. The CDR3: CASSFRDPNEKLFF. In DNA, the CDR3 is TGCGCCAGCAGCTTCCGGGACCCTAATGAAAAACTGTTTTTT.

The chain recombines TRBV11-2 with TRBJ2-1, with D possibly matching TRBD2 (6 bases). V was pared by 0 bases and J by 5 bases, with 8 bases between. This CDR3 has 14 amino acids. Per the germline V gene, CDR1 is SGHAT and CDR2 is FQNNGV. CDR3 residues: CASSLDGGNNEQFF. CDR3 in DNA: TGTGCCAGCAGCTTAGATGGCGGGAACAATGAGCAGTTCTTC.

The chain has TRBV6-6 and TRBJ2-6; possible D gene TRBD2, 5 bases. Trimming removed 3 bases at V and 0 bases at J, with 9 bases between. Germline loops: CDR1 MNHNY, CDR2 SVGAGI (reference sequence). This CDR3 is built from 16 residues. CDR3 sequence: CASSYLGSSGANVLTF. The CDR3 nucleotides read TGTGCCAGCAGTTATCTGGGGAGCTCTGGGGCCAACGTCCTGACTTTC.

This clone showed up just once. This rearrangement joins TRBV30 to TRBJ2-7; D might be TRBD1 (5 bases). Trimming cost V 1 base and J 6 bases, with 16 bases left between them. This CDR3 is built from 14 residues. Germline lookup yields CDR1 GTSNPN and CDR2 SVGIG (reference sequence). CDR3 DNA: TGTGCCTGGAGTGCCCAGCTGGCTGGGGCCGAGCAGTACTTC. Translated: CAWSAQLAGAEQYF.

CDR3 coding DNA: TGTGCCAGCAGCTTAAGCCTTTTCTCCTACGAGCAGTACTTC. Residues: CASSLSLFSYEQYF. The J gene is TRBJ2-7, the V gene TRBV7-2; no clear D gene. Germline CDR1 SGHTA, CDR2 FQGNSA. The CDR3 has 14 amino acids. V lost 2 bases and J 0 bases, leaving 8 bases between the germline ends. Full variable domain (outside the CDR3, taken from reference TRBV7-2 and TRBJ2-7): GAGVSQSPSNKVTEKGKDVELRCDPISGHTALYWYRQSLGQGLEFLIYFQGNSAPDKSGLPSDRFSAERTGGSVSTLTIQRTQQEDSAVYLCASSLSLFSYEQYFGPGTRLTVT.

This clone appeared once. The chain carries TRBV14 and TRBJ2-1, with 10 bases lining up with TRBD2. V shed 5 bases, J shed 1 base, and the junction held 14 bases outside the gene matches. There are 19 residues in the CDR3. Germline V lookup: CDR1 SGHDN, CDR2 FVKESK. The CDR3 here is CASSSSWWTSGSSYNEQFF. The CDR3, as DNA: TGTGCCAGCAGCTCCTCTTGGTGGACTAGCGGATCATCCTACAATGAGCAGTTCTTC. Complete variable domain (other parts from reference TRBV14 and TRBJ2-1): EAGVTQFPSHSVIEKGQTVTLRCDPISGHDNLYWYRRVMGKEIKFLLHFVKESKQDESGMPNNRFLAERTGGTYSTLKVQPAELEDSGVYFCASSSSWWTSGSSYNEQFFGPGTRLTVL.

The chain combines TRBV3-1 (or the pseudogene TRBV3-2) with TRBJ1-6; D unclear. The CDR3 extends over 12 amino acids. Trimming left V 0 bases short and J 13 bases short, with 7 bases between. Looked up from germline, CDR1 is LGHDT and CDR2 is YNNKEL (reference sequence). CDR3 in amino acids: CASSQDLSPLHF. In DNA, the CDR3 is TGTGCCAGCAGCCAAGACCTTTCTCCCCTCCACTTT.

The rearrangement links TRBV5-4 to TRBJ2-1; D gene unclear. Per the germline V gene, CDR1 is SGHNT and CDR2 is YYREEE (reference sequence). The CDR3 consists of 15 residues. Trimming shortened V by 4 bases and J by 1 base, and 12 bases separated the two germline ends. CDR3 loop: CASSGSAGSYNEQFF. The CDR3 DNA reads TGTGCCAGCAGCGGCAGTGCCGGTTCCTACAATGAGCAGTTCTTC.

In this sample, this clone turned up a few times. CDR3 in amino acids: CATTLFNEQFF. CDR3 bases: TGTGCCACCACGTTATTTAATGAGCAGTTCTTC. The chain is built from TRBV2 and TRBJ2-1, with D hard to call. The CDR3 totals 11 residues. Trimming cost V 10 bases and J 7 bases, with 11 bases left between them. Germline V gives CDR1 SNHLY, CDR2 FYNNEI.

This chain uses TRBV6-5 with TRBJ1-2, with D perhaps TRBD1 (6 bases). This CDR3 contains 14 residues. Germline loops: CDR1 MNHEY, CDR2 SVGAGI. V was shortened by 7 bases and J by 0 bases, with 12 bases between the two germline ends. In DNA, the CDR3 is TGTGCCAGCAAACAGGGCTATCCTAACTATGGCTACACCTTC. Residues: CASKQGYPNYGYTF.

In DNA form, the CDR3 reads TGTGCCAGCAGCTTCAGGGGCAATTTGGACACTGAAGCTTTCTTT. It encodes CASSFRGNLDTEAFF. The chain links TRBV7-2 to TRBJ1-1; tentatively, D is TRBD1 (6 bases). The V end lost 3 bases, the J end lost 3 bases, and 14 bases lay between the germline ends. This CDR3 region has 15 residues. CDR1 is SGHTA, CDR2 FQGNSA, per germline.

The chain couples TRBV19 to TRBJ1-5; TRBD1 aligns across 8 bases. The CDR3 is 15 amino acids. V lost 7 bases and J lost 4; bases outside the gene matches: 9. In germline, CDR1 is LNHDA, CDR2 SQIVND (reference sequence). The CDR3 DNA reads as TGTGCCAGTACAGACAGGGGACCCTATAATCAGCCCCAGCATTTT. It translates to CASTDRGPYNQPQHF.

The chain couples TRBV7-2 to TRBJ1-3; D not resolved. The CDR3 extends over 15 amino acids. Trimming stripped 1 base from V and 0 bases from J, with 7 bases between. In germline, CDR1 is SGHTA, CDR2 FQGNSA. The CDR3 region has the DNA TGTGCCAGCAGCTTAGACGGTTTCTCTGGAAACACCATATATTTT. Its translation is CASSLDGFSGNTIYF.

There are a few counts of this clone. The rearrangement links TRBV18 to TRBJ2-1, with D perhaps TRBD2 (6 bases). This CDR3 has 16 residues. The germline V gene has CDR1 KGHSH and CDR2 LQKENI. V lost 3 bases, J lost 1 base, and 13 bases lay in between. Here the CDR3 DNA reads TGTGCCAGCTCACCGGACGGGAGCATATCCTACAATGAGCAGTTCTTC. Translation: CASSPDGSISYNEQFF.

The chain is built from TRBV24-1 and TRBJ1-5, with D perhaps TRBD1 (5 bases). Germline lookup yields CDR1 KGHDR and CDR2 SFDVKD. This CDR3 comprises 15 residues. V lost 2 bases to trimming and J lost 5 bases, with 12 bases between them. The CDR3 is CATSDSGTPHQPQHF. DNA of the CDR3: TGTGCCACCAGTGATTCCGGGACGCCCCATCAGCCCCAGCATTTT.

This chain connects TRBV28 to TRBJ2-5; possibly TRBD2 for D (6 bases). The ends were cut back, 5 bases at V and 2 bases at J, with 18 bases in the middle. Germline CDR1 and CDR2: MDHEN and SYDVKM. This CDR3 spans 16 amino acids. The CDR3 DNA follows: TGTGCCAGCAGTCCGAGGCACAGGAGCGGGCAAGAGACCCAGTACTTC. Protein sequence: CASSPRHRSGQETQYF.

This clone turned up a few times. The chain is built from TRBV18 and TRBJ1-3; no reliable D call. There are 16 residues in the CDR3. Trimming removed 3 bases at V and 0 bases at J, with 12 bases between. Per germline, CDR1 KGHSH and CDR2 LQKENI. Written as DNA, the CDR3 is TGTGCCAGCTCACCCTATACGGCGAGCTCTGGAAACACCATATATTTT. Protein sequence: CASSPYTASSGNTIYF.

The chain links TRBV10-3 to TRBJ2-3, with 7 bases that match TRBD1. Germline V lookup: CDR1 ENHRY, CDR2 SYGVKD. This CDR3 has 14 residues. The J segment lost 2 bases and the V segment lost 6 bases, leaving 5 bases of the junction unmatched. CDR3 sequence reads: CAISPGQATDTQYF. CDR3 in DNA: TGTGCCATCAGCCCAGGACAGGCCACAGATACGCAGTATTTT.

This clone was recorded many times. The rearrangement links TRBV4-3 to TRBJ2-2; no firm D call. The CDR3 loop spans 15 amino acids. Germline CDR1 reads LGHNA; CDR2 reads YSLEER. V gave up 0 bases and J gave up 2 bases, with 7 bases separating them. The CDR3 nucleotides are TGCGCCAGCAGCCAAGATGTCAGAAACACCGGGGAGCTGTTTTTT. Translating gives CASSQDVRNTGELFF.